The following is a T cell receptor (beta chain) sequence with its context. Trimming took 5 bases from V and 0 from J; bases not matched to a gene: 6. Germline-derived CDR1 and CDR2 are SGHTA and FQGTGA. The CDR3 has 15 amino acids. The repertoire was sequenced with immunoSEQ multiplex PCR; TCRdb's copy has only in-frame clones and lacks some. This table has some 94,000 clones, about 88% appearing once. The sample belongs to a study of control samples from healthy donors and cancer patients. The rearrangement uses TRBV7-3 and TRBJ2-7; 8 nucleotides line up with TRBD2. The material sequenced was blood. This sequence originates from a woman aged 45-59 years in good health. The CDR3, as DNA: TGTGCCAGCAGCGCCCACGGGGGGGCCTCCTACGAGCAGTACTTC. Translation: CASSAHGGASYEQYF.